Here is one T cell receptor (beta chain) with its context. As yet, its antigen is unknown. This sample is part of a study of CD8+ T cells in alopecia areata. The CDR3 consists of 19 residues. CDR1 SGHDN and CDR2 FVKESK come from the germline V gene. The J segment lost 4 bases and the V segment lost 2 bases, leaving 14 bases of the junction unmatched. RNA, once extracted, was reverse transcribed into cDNA for use as the sequencing template. Method: immunoSEQ multiplex PCR; TCRdb's copy keeps in-frame clones and lacks some. The sample includes some 150,000 clones, 62% seen only once; the top ten take 36%. Study-level results: Sequencing of scalp samples also captures resident alphabeta T cells of normal skin. Patients showed less clear TCR sequence sharing than mice, possibly partly because of HLA diversity. Affected scalp, especially in alopecia totalis/universalis, had a higher clonality than normal scalp did.

A FACSAria was used to sort CD4+ and CD8+ T cells. These cells came from PBMCs. The sample taken for sequencing was CD8+ T cells sorted from blood. The origin of this receptor is a human donor in good health. The J gene is TRBJ1-1, the V gene TRBV14; TRBD1 matches at 12 bases. The CDR3 DNA reads as TGTGCCAGCAGCCAACTGTCTTTCGGGACAGGGGGCTGGGGCACTGAAGCTTTCTTT. This translates into CASSQLSFGTGGWGTEAFF.